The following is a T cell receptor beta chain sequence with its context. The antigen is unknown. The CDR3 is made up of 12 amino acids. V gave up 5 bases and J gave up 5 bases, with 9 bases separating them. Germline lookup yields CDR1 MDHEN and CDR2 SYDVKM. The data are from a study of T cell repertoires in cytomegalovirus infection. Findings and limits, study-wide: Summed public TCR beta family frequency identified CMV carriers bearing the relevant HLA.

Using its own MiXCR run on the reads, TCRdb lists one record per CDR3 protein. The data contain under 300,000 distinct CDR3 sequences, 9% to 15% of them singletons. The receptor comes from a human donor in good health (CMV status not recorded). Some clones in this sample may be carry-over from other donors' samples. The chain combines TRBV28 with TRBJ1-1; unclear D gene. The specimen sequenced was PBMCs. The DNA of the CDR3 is TGTGCCAGCAGTATGGGCTGGACTGAAGCTTTCTTT. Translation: CASSMGWTEAFF. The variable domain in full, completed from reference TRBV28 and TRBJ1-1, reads DVKVTQSSRYLVKRTGEKVFLECVQDMDHENMFWYRQDPGLGLRLIYFSYDVKMKEKGDIPEGYSVSREKKERFSLILESASTNQTSMYLCASSMGWTEAFFGQGTRLTVV.